The present entry profiles one T cell receptor beta chain with its context. Its antigen is currently unknown. The sample comes from a study of cytomegalovirus exposure and HLA in healthy donors. Study-wide background: The same platform was used for the roughly 130 validation repertoires as for the roughly 670 first-cohort repertoires, as reported in a later analysis.

Profiling relied on immunoSEQ multiplex PCR, and the TCRdb table lists in-frame clones only, not all of them. The sample has approximately 200,000 clones, around 83% seen once; the top ten hold about an eighth. Study-wide results and limits: Researchers catalogued under 200 TCR beta chains as cytomegalovirus-associated.

V lost 1 base to trimming and J lost 6 bases, with 12 bases between them. The CDR3 spans 15 residues. Germline CDR1 reads SGHVS; CDR2 reads FNYEAQ. The chain links TRBV7-6 to TRBJ2-2; D remains unclear. The sequence derives from a woman under 40 in good health and CMV-seropositive. The sample was PBMCs. The CDR3 DNA follows: TGTGCCAGCAGCTTAGACGGCACAGCCCCCGGGGAGCTGTTTTTT. Translated: CASSLDGTAPGELFF.